One sample yielded the 16 T cell receptor beta chains listed below, sequenced in a study of spatial heterogeneity in lung cancer. TCRdb reanalysed the 5' RACE reads using MiXCR and keeps one entry per CDR3 protein. The sample gives approximately 25,000 distinct CDR3 sequences, about 3% of which show up once; 29% is in the top ten. Time point described: sample taken at primary tumor resection. Researchers sequenced whole RNA taken from tumor, nontumor lung or frozen PBMC without sorting. The specimen comprised PBMCs, sampled at surgery. Receptors originate from a female donor with early-stage non-small cell lung cancer.

This clonotype was recorded at least ten times. This rearrangement joins TRBV12-3 or TRBV12-4 to TRBJ1-2; 10 bases are shared with TRBD1. The CDR3 is 17 amino acids. Trimming cost V 6 bases and J 3 bases; bases outside gene matches: 13. The CDR3 loop is CASSTGTGDNLDYGYTF. The CDR3 DNA is TGTGCCAGCAGCACCGGGACAGGGGATAATTTGGACTATGGCTACACCTTC.

This clonotype was seen only a few times. The chain has TRBV9 and TRBJ1-2; a weak D match, TRBD1 (6 bases). CDR1 is SGDLS and CDR2 is YYNGEE in the germline V gene. The CDR3 covers 15 residues. V lost 3 bases, J lost 6 bases, and 18 bases lay in between. CDR3 loop: CASSDSVPGDNGYTF. In DNA form, the CDR3 reads TGTGCCAGCAGCGATTCCGTGCCAGGGGATAATGGCTACACCTTC. Combining the CDR3 with reference TRBV9 and TRBJ1-2 gives the whole variable domain DSGVTQTPKHLITATGQRVTLRCSPRSGDLSVYWYQQSLDQGLQFLIQYYNGEERAKGNILERFSAQQFPDLHSELNLSSLELGDSALYFCASSDSVPGDNGYTFGSGTRLTVV.

This clonotype was seen at least ten times. The rearrangement uses TRBV27 and TRBJ2-7; TRBD2 is a possible D gene (5 bases). Trimming pared 3 bases from V and 4 bases from J, leaving 16 bases between. Germline V CDR1 and CDR2: MNHEY, SMNVEV (reference sequence). The CDR3 has 15 amino acids. CDR3 bases: TGTGCCAGCAGTTTGGGCGGGCTGCTGGGGTACGAGCAGTACTTC. Protein product: CASSLGGLLGYEQYF.

This clonotype was seen at least ten times. This chain joins TRBV20-1 and TRBJ1-3, with unresolved D. Trimming removed 3 bases at V and 9 bases at J, with 18 bases between. Germline assignment: CDR1 DFQATT and CDR2 SNEGSKA (reference sequence). The length of the CDR3 is 14 residues. In nucleotides, the CDR3 is TGCAGTGCTAGCTCGGGTTCTTTCCGGGGCACCATATATTTT. This codes for CSASSGSFRGTIYF.

Ten or more counts support this clonotype. This sequence joins TRBV4-1 and TRBJ2-5; D is perhaps TRBD1 (6 bases). CDR3 size: 13 residues. V was pared by 2 bases and J by 10 bases, with 14 bases between. Per the germline V gene, CDR1 is MGHRA and CDR2 is YSYEKL. The CDR3 coding sequence is TGCGCCAGCAGCCAACCAGGGGCAAGGGACCAGTACTTC. The encoded protein is CASSQPGARDQYF.

This clonotype appeared a few times. The chain uses TRBV7-3 and TRBJ2-7; 7 positions match TRBD2. Trimming cost V 4 bases and J 5 bases; bases outside gene matches: 8. The length of the CDR3 is 14 residues. CDR1 is SGHTA and CDR2 is FQGTGA in the germline V gene. CDR3 nucleotides: TGTGCCAGCAGCTCAACTAGCGATTCCAACGAGCAGTACTTC. Its translation: CASSSTSDSNEQYF.

This clonotype was recorded at least ten times. V usage is TRBV29-1 and J usage is TRBJ1-2, with 7 bases aligning to TRBD1. V was clipped by 2 bases and J by 8 bases; unmatched bases: 14. The CDR3 has 15 residues. Germline V gene lookup returns CDR1 SQVTM and CDR2 ANQGSEA. This chain's CDR3 is CSVERVDRVSPGYTF. The CDR3 bases are TGCAGCGTTGAAAGGGTTGACAGGGTCTCACCCGGCTACACCTTC.

This clonotype was recorded at least ten times. The CDR3 bases are TGTGCCAGCAGCTCGGCTTCTGGGGCCAACGTCCTGACTTTC. Translated, it gives CASSSASGANVLTF. This chain links TRBV7-2 with TRBJ2-6; D unclear. CDR1 SGHTA and CDR2 FQGNSA come from the germline V gene. V was trimmed by 4 bases and J by 1 base, leaving 5 bases between them. The CDR3 is 14 residues long. Full variable domain (rest looked up from reference TRBV7-2 and TRBJ2-6): GAGVSQSPSNKVTEKGKDVELRCDPISGHTALYWYRQSLGQGLEFLIYFQGNSAPDKSGLPSDRFSAERTGGSVSTLTIQRTQQEDSAVYLCASSSASGANVLTFGAGSRLTVL.

This clonotype was detected many times. This sequence joins TRBV2 and TRBJ2-3, with D maybe TRBD2 (5 bases). The ends were cut back, 1 base at V and 3 bases at J, with 8 bases in the middle. There are 14 residues in the CDR3. Per germline, CDR1 SNHLY and CDR2 FYNNEI. The CDR3 DNA follows: TGTGCCAGCAGTGAAGGTCTAGCAACAGATACGCAGTATTTT. This sequence encodes CASSEGLATDTQYF.

This clonotype occurred many times. V usage is TRBV5-1 and J usage is TRBJ1-1; D possibly corresponds to TRBD1 (6 bases). The V gene lost 2 bases and the J gene lost 3 bases, with 11 bases spanning the gap. The CDR3 contains 14 residues. Germline V gene lookup returns CDR1 SGHRS and CDR2 YFSETQ. The CDR3, as DNA: TGCGCCAGCAGCTTACAGGGCCTAGACACTGAAGCTTTCTTT. This codes for CASSLQGLDTEAFF.

At least ten counts were recorded for this clonotype. This sequence joins TRBV27 and TRBJ2-1; 11 bases map to TRBD2. CDR1 MNHEY and CDR2 SMNVEV come from the germline V gene (reference sequence). With V trimmed by 5 bases and J by 4 bases, 10 bases remained unmatched. The length of the CDR3 is 17 residues. The CDR3 sequence: CASSIPLAGATYNEQFF. The CDR3 DNA reads TGTGCCAGCAGTATTCCACTAGCGGGAGCGACGTACAATGAGCAGTTCTTC.

This clonotype has a count of ten or more. The chain links TRBV27 to TRBJ1-2, with unresolved D. Germline V gives CDR1 MNHEY, CDR2 SMNVEV (reference sequence). The CDR3 runs to 14 residues. Trimming pared 0 bases from V and 4 bases from J, leaving 9 bases between. This CDR3 is CASSLSRGGYGYTF. For the CDR3, the DNA is TGTGCCAGCAGTTTATCGCGGGGAGGCTATGGCTACACCTTC.

CDR3 region: CASSTLAGGFNEQFF. In nucleotides, the CDR3 is TGCGCCAGCAGCACACTAGCGGGAGGTTTTAATGAGCAGTTCTTC. This chain uses TRBV10-1 with TRBJ2-1, with 12 bases identical to TRBD2. Germline CDR1 WNHNN, CDR2 SYGVQD (reference sequence). The CDR3 extends over 15 amino acids. V lost 6 bases and J lost 7; bases outside the gene matches: 7.

This clonotype occurred many times. This chain joins TRBV4-1 and TRBJ2-7; D is unclear. V was clipped by 1 base and J by 2 bases, with 9 bases between them. CDR1 MGHRA and CDR2 YSYEKL come from the germline V gene. The CDR3 is 14 residues long. The CDR3 DNA sequence: TGCGCCAGCAGCCAAGGACCGAACCCCTACGAGCAGTACTTC. It codes for CASSQGPNPYEQYF.

This clonotype was observed at least ten times. The chain recombines TRBV9 with TRBJ2-7; D remains unclear. Germline CDR1 and CDR2: SGDLS and YYNGEE. This CDR3 is 14 amino acids long. V gave up 0 bases and J gave up 1 base, with 8 bases separating them. CDR3 sequence reads: CASSVEPVSYEQYF. As DNA, the CDR3 is TGTGCCAGCAGCGTAGAACCGGTGTCCTACGAGCAGTACTTC.

This clonotype was counted ten times or more. This chain connects TRBV6-4 to TRBJ2-2; D call uncertain. The CDR3 is 11 amino acids. Looked up from germline, CDR1 is MRHNA and CDR2 is SNTAGT. Trimming removed 3 bases from V and 7 bases from J, with 3 bases in between. The CDR3 is CASSDGGELFF. The CDR3 DNA reads TGTGCCAGCAGTGATGGCGGGGAGCTGTTTTTT.